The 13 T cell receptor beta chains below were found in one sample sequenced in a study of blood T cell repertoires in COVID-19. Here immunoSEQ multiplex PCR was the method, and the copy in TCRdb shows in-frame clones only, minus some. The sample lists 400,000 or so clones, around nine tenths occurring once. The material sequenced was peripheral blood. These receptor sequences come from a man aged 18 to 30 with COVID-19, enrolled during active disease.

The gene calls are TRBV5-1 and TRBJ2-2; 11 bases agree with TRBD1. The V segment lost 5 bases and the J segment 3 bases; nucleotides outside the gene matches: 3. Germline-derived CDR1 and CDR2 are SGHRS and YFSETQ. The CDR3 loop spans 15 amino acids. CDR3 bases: TGCGCCAGCAGGAGGACAGGGGGCGACACCGGGGAGCTGTTTTTT. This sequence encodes CASRRTGGDTGELFF.

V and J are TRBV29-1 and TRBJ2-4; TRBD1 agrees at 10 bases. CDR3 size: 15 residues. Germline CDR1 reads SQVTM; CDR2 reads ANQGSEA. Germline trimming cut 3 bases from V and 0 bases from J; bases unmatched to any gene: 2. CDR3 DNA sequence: TGCAGCGTTGAGGGGACAGGGGAAGCCAAAAACATTCAGTACTTC. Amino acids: CSVEGTGEAKNIQYF.

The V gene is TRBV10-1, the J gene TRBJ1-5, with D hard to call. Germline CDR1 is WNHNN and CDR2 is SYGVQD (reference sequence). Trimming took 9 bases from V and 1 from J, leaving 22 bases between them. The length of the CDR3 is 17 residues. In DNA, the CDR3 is TGCGCCAGACTGCGATTGGCCCCTCCGGGGAGCAATCAGCCCCAGCATTTT. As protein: CARLRLAPPGSNQPQHF.

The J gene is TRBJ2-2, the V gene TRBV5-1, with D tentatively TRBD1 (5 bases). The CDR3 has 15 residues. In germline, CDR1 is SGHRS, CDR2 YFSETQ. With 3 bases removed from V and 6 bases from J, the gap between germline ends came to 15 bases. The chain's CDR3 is CASSSDGRAPGELFF. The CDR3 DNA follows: TGCGCCAGCAGCTCGGATGGCAGGGCCCCCGGGGAGCTGTTTTTT.

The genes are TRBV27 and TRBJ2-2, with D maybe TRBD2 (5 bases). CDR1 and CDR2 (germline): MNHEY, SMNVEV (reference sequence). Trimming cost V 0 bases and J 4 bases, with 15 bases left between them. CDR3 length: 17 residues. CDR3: CASSLSPRARGTGELFF. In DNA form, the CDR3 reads TGTGCCAGCAGTTTATCGCCCCGGGCTCGGGGCACCGGGGAGCTGTTTTTT.

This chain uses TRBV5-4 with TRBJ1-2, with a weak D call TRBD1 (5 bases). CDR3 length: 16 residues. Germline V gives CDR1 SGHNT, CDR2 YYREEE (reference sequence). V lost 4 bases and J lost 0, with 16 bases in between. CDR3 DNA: TGTGCCAGCAGCCTGGGACTGGACTTAGCTAACTATGGCTACACCTTC. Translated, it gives CASSLGLDLANYGYTF. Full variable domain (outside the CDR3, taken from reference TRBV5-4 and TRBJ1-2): ETGVTQSPTHLIKTRGQQVTLRCSSQSGHNTVSWYQQALGQGPQFIFQYYREEENGRGNFPPRFSGLQFPNYSSELNVNALELDDSALYLCASSLGLDLANYGYTFGSGTRLTVV.

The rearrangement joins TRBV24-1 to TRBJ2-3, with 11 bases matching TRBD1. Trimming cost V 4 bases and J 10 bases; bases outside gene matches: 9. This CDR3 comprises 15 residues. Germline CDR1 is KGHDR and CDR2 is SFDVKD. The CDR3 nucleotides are TGTGCCACCAGTGACGCCGGGACAGGGGGGGGTGCGCAGTATTTT. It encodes CATSDAGTGGGAQYF.

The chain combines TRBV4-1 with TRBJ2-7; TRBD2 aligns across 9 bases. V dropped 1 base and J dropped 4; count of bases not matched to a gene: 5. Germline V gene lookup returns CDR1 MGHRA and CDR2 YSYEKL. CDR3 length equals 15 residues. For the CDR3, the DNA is TGCGCCAGCAGCCAAGGGCTAGCGGGGCCTTACGAGCAGTACTTC. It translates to CASSQGLAGPYEQYF.

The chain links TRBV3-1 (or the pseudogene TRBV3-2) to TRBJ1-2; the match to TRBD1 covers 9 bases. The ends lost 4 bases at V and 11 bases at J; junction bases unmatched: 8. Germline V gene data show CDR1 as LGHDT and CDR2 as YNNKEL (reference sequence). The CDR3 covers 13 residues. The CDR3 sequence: CASSLPGQGRYTF. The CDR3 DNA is TGTGCCAGCAGCCTACCGGGACAGGGTAGATACACCTTC.

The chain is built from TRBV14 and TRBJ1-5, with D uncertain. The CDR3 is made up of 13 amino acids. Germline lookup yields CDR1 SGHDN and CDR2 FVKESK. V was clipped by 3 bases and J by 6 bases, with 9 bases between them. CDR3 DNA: TGTGCCAGCAGCCAGACATCGGTTCAGCCCCAGCATTTT. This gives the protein CASSQTSVQPQHF.

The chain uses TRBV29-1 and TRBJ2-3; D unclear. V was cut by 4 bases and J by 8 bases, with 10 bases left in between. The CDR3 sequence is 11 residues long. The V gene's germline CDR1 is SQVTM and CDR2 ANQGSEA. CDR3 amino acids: CSVGAVATQYF. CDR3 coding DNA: TGCAGCGTTGGCGCGGTGGCTACGCAGTATTTT.

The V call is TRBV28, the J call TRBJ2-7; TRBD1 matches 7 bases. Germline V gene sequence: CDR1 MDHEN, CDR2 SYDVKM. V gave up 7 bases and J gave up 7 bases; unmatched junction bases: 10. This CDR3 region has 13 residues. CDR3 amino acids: CASNPRGLGEQYF. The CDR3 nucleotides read TGTGCCAGCAATCCAAGGGGGCTGGGTGAGCAGTACTTC.

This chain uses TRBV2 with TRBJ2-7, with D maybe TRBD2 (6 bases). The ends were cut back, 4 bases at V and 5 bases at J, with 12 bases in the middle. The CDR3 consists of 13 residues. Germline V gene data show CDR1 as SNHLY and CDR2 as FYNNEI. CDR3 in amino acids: CASSVGGTNEQYF. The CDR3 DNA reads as TGTGCCAGCAGTGTGGGGGGTACGAACGAGCAGTACTTC.